The 29 T cell receptor beta chains given below trace back to one sample, sequenced in a study of glioma-infiltrating T cells listed by TCRdb under 2016. Sequenced on an Illumina MiSeq. The iRepertoire nested amplicon-rescue multiplex PCR (arm-PCR) platform was used to amplify TCR alpha and beta CDR3 regions from RNA. TCRdb's own reprocessing of the public reads used fastp at Q25 and MiXCR and kept productive beta chains. When rows share a CDR3 protein, they turn into one entry using the most common DNA and genes. The sample table holds under 200,000 distinct CDR3 sequences, of which more than 35% were seen once. Jointly, the top ten make up under 6.5% of the sample. The material sequenced was glioma tissue, nonneoplastic brain tissue, or PBMCs (not recorded which). The receptors were sampled from a human donor with low-grade glioma or glioblastoma, undergoing nonglioma brain surgery, or in good health (not recorded which).

This clonotype was seen ten or more times. A much larger clone is a single base away; this may be a read error. The V gene is TRBV27, the J gene TRBJ2-1, with 9 bases that match TRBD2. The CDR3 is 14 residues long. From germline, CDR1 is MNHEY and CDR2 SMNVEV (reference sequence). In DNA form, the CDR3 reads TGTACCAGCAGTTCTAGCGGGACTTACAATGAGCAGTTCTTC. Translating it yields CTSSSSGTYNEQFF.

Concerning this clonotype itself: A much larger clonotype is one base distant, so this may be a read error. The V gene is TRBV2, the J gene TRBJ2-7, with TRBD2 identical over 16 bases. The CDR3 consists of 16 residues. The germline V gene encodes CDR1 SNHLY and CDR2 FYNNEI. V trimming: 3 bases; J trimming: 7 bases; junction bases outside the gene matches: 6. The CDR3 protein is CASSDLGLAGGDEQYF. The CDR3 DNA follows: TGTGCCAGCAGTGACTTGGGACTAGCGGGAGGGGATGAGCAGTACTTC.

This clonotype has ten or more counts. V and J are TRBV3-1 and TRBJ2-3; D possibly corresponds to TRBD2 (6 bases). Germline CDR1 and CDR2: LGHDT and YNNKEL (reference sequence). V was trimmed by 4 bases and J by 2 bases, leaving 10 bases between them. There are 14 residues in the CDR3. CDR3: CASSPGENTDTQYF. CDR3 sequence (DNA): TGTGCCAGCAGCCCGGGGGAGAACACAGATACGCAGTATTTT.

With regard to this clonotype: A much more abundant neighbour one base away suggests this may be a read error. The chain links TRBV2 to TRBJ1-4; 9 nucleotides match TRBD1. This CDR3 has 15 residues. Germline-derived CDR1 and CDR2 are SNHLY and FYNNEI. CDR3 region: CASRQTGTGNEKLFF. CDR3 nucleotides: TGCGCCAGCAGACAGACCGGGACAGGGAATGAAAAACTGTTTTTT.

This clonotype turned up a few times. V is TRBV24-1 and J is TRBJ2-1; 12 bases match TRBD2. This CDR3 comprises 16 residues. The trim removed 4 bases at V and 6 bases at J, leaving 6 bases unmatched. Germline V CDR1 and CDR2: KGHDR, SFDVKD. The CDR3, as DNA: TGTGCCACCAGTGAGTCCGGACTAGCGGGAACCAATGAGCAGTTCTTC. Protein: CATSESGLAGTNEQFF.

A note on this clonotype: A much larger clone lies a single base off, so this may be a read error. This chain uses TRBV19 with TRBJ1-2; no reliable D call. CDR1 LNHDA and CDR2 SQIVND come from the germline V gene (reference sequence). The length of the CDR3 is 13 residues. V was clipped by 8 bases and J by 1 base, with 11 bases between them. The chain's CDR3 is CASETHHNYGYTF. DNA for the CDR3: TGTGCCAGTGAGACTCATCATAACTATGGCTACACCTTC.

With respect to this clonotype: A much larger clone is a single base away; this may be a read error. The V call is TRBV7-7, the J call TRBJ2-1; D is undetermined. CDR3 length equals 14 residues. Germline CDR1 SSHAT, CDR2 FNYEAQ (reference sequence). CDR3 nucleotide sequence: TGTGCCAGCAGCTTAGCGGGAAACTACAGTGAGCAGTTCTTC. It encodes CASSLAGNYSEQFF.

This clonotype was detected ten times or more. The gene calls are TRBV6-1 and TRBJ2-1; 8 bases are shared with TRBD2. The CDR3 totals 15 residues. Germline loops: CDR1 MNHNS, CDR2 SASEGT. V lost 6 bases and J lost 6; bases outside the gene matches: 10. Written as DNA, the CDR3 is TGTGCCAGCAGGTATCTAGCGGGCCCCTCCAATGAGCAGTTCTTC. Its translation: CASRYLAGPSNEQFF.

This clonotype was detected only a few times. V is TRBV29-1 and J is TRBJ2-7, with 8 bases matching TRBD1. The germline V gene encodes CDR1 SQVTM and CDR2 ANQGSEA. The CDR3 consists of 14 residues. V lost 7 bases to trimming and J lost 0 bases; unmatched junction nucleotides: 8. The CDR3 DNA reads TGCAGCGCCGCAGGGGGCCCCTCCTCCTACGAGCAGTACTTC. This sequence encodes CSAAGGPSSYEQYF.

The chain uses TRBV12-3 or TRBV12-4 and TRBJ2-3; D might be TRBD1 (5 bases). This CDR3 comprises 15 residues. The ends were cut back, 6 bases at V and 4 bases at J, with 17 bases in the middle. DNA of the CDR3: TGTGCCAGCAGCCTTGACAGACAACGCCCAGATACGCAGTATTTT. The encoded protein is CASSLDRQRPDTQYF.

This clonotype was detected only once. Possible read error: a much larger clone is one base away. This sequence joins TRBV12-3 or TRBV12-4 and TRBJ1-5, with unresolved D. CDR3 size: 14 residues. The V gene lost 5 bases and the J gene lost 0 bases, with 8 bases spanning the gap. CDR3 sequence (DNA): TGTGCCAGCAGTAAGGGATTTAGCAATCAGCCCCAGCATTTT. It codes for CASSKGFSNQPQHF.

This clonotype was counted ten times or more. The chain couples TRBV20-1 to TRBJ1-1, with 7 bases that match TRBD1. The CDR3 loop spans 13 amino acids. Unmatched junction bases numbered 10, after V lost 5 bases and J lost 7 bases. The germline CDR1 and CDR2 sequences are DFQATT and SNEGSKA (reference sequence). CDR3 in DNA: TGCAGTGCTTTCCGAAAACGGGACAGTGAAGCTTTCTTT. Its protein product is CSAFRKRDSEAFF.

This clonotype was observed a handful of times. The chain has TRBV3-1 and TRBJ2-1, with 8 bases identical to TRBD2. This CDR3 contains 16 residues. V dropped 1 base and J dropped 5; count of bases not matched to a gene: 7. The germline gives CDR1 LGHDT, CDR2 YNNKEL (reference sequence). The CDR3 region has the DNA TGTGCCAGCAGCCAAGTTTTCGGGACTAGTGACAATGAGCAGTTCTTC. Its protein is CASSQVFGTSDNEQFF.

For this clonotype: A much larger clone is a single base away; this may be a read error. V and J are TRBV20-1 and TRBJ2-1; TRBD1 or TRBD2 may be the D gene (5 bases each). V lost 2 bases to trimming and J lost 3 bases, with 14 bases between them. The CDR3 sequence is 15 residues long. CDR1 and CDR2 from the germline V gene are DFQATT and SNEGSKA (reference sequence). This CDR3 is CSARRSEGFYNEQFF. The CDR3 nucleotides are TGCAGTGCTAGACGTTCAGAGGGGTTCTACAATGAGCAGTTCTTC.

Of note for this clonotype: At one boundary the junction diverges from the germline segment, which might be a read error. J is TRBJ2-3 and V is TRBV20-1; D is ambiguous. The germline gives CDR1 DFQATT, CDR2 SNEGSKA (reference sequence). The CDR3 is 12 amino acids. The chain's CDR3 is CSAPRHEDTKYF. CDR3 DNA: TGCAGTGCTCCACGCCACGAAGATACGAAGTATTTT.

With respect to this clonotype: A much larger clone lies one base from this, so it may be a read error. V usage is TRBV6-6 and J usage is TRBJ2-3, with a possible D match to TRBD2 (6 bases). V gave up 8 bases and J gave up 14 bases, with 23 bases separating them. This CDR3 has 13 residues. Per the germline V gene, CDR1 is MNHNY and CDR2 is SVGAGI (reference sequence). The CDR3 here is CASRSGHTGELYF. The CDR3 region has the DNA TGTGCCAGCCGTAGCGGCCACACCGGGGAGCTGTATTTT.

Ten or more counts support this clonotype. The gene calls are TRBV6-1 and TRBJ2-7; possible D gene TRBD2, 5 bases. This CDR3 spans 15 amino acids. Germline V CDR1 and CDR2: MNHNS, SASEGT. V was trimmed by 0 bases and J by 2 bases, leaving 11 bases between them. In DNA, the CDR3 is TGTGCCAGCAGTGAAGCTGGAGGCCTTACCTACGAGCAGTACTTC. The encoded protein is CASSEAGGLTYEQYF.

With respect to this clonotype: This sequence may be a read error, since a much larger clone differs from it by one base. The rearrangement joins TRBV7-9 to TRBJ1-1, with 7 bases identical to TRBD1. The CDR3 contains 12 residues. Germline CDR1 reads SEHNR; CDR2 reads FQNEAQ (reference sequence). After removal of 5 bases from V and 11 bases from J, the junction contained 8 bases not matched to a gene. In DNA, the CDR3 is TGTGCCAGCAGCGGGGACAGATGGTATGCTTTCTTT. Protein: CASSGDRWYAFF.

Worth noting for this clonotype: This sequence may be a read error, since a much larger clone differs from it by one base. The chain joins TRBV6-2 or TRBV6-3 to TRBJ2-4, with a tentative D call TRBD1 (6 bases). V lost 5 bases, J lost 3 bases, and 17 bases lay in between. The CDR3 is 16 residues long. Germline CDR1 and CDR2: MNHEY and SVGEGT. In DNA form, the CDR3 reads TGTGCCAGCAGTACACGTGATGACAGGAGCAAAAACATTCAGTACTTC. It encodes CASSTRDDRSKNIQYF.

This clonotype was recorded a few times. The CDR3 bases are TGTGCCAGCTCACCGCGGCCAGTCTCCCCCTACGAGCAGTACTTC. Translation gives CASSPRPVSPYEQYF. V is TRBV18 and J is TRBJ2-7; D gene ambiguous. With 3 bases removed from V and 2 bases from J, the gap between germline ends came to 14 bases. CDR3 length equals 15 residues. Germline lookup yields CDR1 KGHSH and CDR2 LQKENI.

This clonotype was detected only once. This sequence may be a read error, since a much larger clone differs from it by one base. The chain recombines TRBV10-3 with TRBJ1-2, with no clear D. CDR1 and CDR2 from the germline V gene are ENHRY and SYGVKD. The CDR3 has 14 residues. Trimming removed 4 bases from V and 0 bases from J, with 9 bases in between. The CDR3 spells CAISAEASNYGYTF. The CDR3 DNA follows: TGTGCCATCAGTGCGGAAGCGTCTAACTATGGCTACACCTTC.

In this sample, this clonotype turned up many times. The rearrangement uses TRBV6-1 and TRBJ2-3; no firm D call. Germline assignment: CDR1 MNHNS and CDR2 SASEGT. V was cut by 5 bases and J by 6 bases, with 9 bases left in between. The CDR3 has 12 amino acids. CDR3 coding DNA: TGTGCCAGCAGTCCGCCTAGTGATACGCAGTATTTT. Protein product: CASSPPSDTQYF.

As to this clonotype: A much larger clone lies one base from this, so it may be a read error. The chain employs TRBV28 and TRBJ2-1, with 7 nucleotides matching TRBD2. Germline-derived CDR1 and CDR2 are MDHEN and SYDVKM. The CDR3 totals 15 residues. CDR3 bases: TGTGCCAGCAGTTTTTCGGGGGAGGGCCACAATGAGCAGCTCTTC. It specifies CASSFSGEGHNEQLF.

The gene calls are TRBV7-2 and TRBJ2-3, with 7 bases matching TRBD1. Trimming removed 5 bases from V and 3 bases from J; junction bases left unmatched: 20. The CDR3 totals 19 residues. CDR1 is SGHTA and CDR2 is FQGNSA in the germline V gene. CDR3 bases: TGTGCCAGCAGCCCCCGACAGGGTGGTTCTTTGGGTAGAACAGATACGCAGTATTTT. It translates to CASSPRQGGSLGRTDTQYF. The variable domain in full, with the rest retrieved from reference TRBV7-2 and TRBJ2-3, is GAGVSQSPSNKVTEKGKDVELRCDPISGHTALYWYRQSLGQGLEFLIYFQGNSAPDKSGLPSDRFSAERTGGSVSTLTIQRTQQEDSAVYLCASSPRQGGSLGRTDTQYFGPGTRLTVL.

The gene calls are TRBV28 and TRBJ2-1; D gene unclear. CDR3 size: 15 residues. CDR1 MDHEN and CDR2 SYDVKM come from the germline V gene. V lost 6 bases, J lost 2 bases, and 14 bases lay in between. The CDR3 spells CASSLLAYTYNEQFF. The CDR3 DNA follows: TGTGCCAGCAGCTTGTTGGCCTACACCTACAATGAGCAGTTCTTC.

Notes on this clonotype: An end of the junction differs from the germline gene, which may be a read error. The V call is TRBV10-2, the J call TRBJ2-2, with 11 nucleotides matching TRBD1. The germline CDR1 and CDR2 sequences are WSHSY and SAAADI. This CDR3 spans 14 amino acids. CDR3 protein: CANGTGGNTGELFF. CDR3 coding DNA: TGTGCCAACGGGACAGGGGGGAACACCGGGGAGCTGTTTTTT.

This chain joins TRBV18 and TRBJ1-1; tentatively, D is TRBD1 (6 bases). Germline V lookup: CDR1 KGHSH, CDR2 LQKENI. This CDR3 comprises 15 residues. Between the trimmed V and J ends, which lost 6 bases and 7 bases, there was a span of 21 bases. CDR3 bases: TGTGCCAGCTCGTCCGGAGGGGGGCAATTTTATGAAGCTTTCTTT. This encodes CASSSGGGQFYEAFF.

The table lists this clonotype with a count of one. The rearrangement uses TRBV27 and TRBJ1-1; TRBD1 might be the D (6 bases). V dropped 6 bases and J dropped 5 bases, with 22 bases sitting between them. CDR3 length: 16 amino acids. Looked up from germline, CDR1 is MNHEY and CDR2 is SMNVEV (reference sequence). The CDR3 region has the DNA TGTGCCAGCAGGCAATATCCCAGGGGATTCCGTACTGAAGCTTTCTTT. It is translated as CASRQYPRGFRTEAFF.

This clonotype was seen repeatedly, ten times or more. This chain joins TRBV20-1 and TRBJ1-6; tentatively, D is TRBD1 (5 bases). CDR1 and CDR2 from the germline V gene are DFQATT and SNEGSKA (reference sequence). Trimming pared 4 bases from V and 7 bases from J, leaving 14 bases between. CDR3 size: 14 residues. The CDR3 nucleotides read TGCAGTGCTATAGAAGGGACGGGGAATTCACCCCTCCACTTT. Translation gives CSAIEGTGNSPLHF.